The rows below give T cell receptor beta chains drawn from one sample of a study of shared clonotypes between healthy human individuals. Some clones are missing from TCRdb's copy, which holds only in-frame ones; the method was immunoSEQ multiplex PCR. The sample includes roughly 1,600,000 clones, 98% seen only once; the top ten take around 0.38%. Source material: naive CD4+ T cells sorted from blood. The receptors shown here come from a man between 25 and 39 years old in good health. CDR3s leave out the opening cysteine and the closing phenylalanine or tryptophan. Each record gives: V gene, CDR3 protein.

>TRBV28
ASSLFRRGGSNQPQH
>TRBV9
ASSVGPAGELEQY
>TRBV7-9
ASSETDRYYGYT
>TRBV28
ASSGGAGGPREQY
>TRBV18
ASSPLPWGNEQF
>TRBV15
ATSRVLRGAETQY
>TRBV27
ASSLQAQMSYEQY
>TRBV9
ASSLRMTGGLHEQY
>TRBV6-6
ASSYSDPNNEQF
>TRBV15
ATSRGAGETQY
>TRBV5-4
ATGTGGKYEQY
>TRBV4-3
ASSQGPISKQY
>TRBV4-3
ASSQPGQGAYGYT
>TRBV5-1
ASSLVTSYYNEQF
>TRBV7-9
ASSLDRVFEKLF
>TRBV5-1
ASSLRGPRESREVEKLF
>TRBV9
ASSVGGTGSYEQY
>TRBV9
ASSVSGQGEAF
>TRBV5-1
ASSLGLAGVLNTGELF
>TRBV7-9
ASSTPGAGYGYT
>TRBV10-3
AISESRPGAYEQY
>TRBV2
ASSEGGRRDNQPQH
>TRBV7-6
ASSLSRNYGYT
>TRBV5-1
ASSLEAGMNEQF
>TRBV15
ATSSARRTEAF
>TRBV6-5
ASRPIAGGEQF
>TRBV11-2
ASSPAGGNTEAF
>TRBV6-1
ASSQREGQTYEQY
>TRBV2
ASLPDISGQPQH
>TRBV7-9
ASSSRMTGGVETQY
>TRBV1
TSSQPRPLGQGAGNQPQH
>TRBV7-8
ASRPGTGGYEQY
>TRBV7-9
ASSGTSGRRDEQF
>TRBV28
ASSLRPAGANVLT
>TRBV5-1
ASSLNPASSSYNEQF
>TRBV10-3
AISEVGSSGNTIY
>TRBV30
AWTQDTFTTKQY